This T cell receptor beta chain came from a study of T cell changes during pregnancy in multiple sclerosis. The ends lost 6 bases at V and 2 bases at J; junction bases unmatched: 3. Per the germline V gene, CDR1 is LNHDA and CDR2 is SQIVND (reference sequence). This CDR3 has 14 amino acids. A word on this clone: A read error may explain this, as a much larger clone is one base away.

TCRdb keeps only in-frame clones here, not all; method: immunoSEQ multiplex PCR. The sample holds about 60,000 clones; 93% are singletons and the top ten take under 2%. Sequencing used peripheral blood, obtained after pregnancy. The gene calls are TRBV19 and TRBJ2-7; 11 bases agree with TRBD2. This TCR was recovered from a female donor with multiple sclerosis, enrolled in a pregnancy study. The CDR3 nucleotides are TGTGCCAGTAGCCCGGGACTAGCGGCCTACGAGCAGTACTTC. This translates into CASSPGLAAYEQYF.